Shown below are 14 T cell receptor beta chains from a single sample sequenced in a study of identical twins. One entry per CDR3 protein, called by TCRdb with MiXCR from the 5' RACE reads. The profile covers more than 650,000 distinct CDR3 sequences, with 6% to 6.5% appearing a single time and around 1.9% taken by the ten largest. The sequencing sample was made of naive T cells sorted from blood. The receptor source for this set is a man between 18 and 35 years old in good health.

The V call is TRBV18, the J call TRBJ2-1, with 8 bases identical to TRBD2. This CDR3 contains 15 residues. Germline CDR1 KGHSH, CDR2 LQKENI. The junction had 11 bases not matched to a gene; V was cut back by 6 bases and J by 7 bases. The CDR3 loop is CASSAGTREKNEQFF. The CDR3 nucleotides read TGTGCCAGCTCGGCCGGGACTAGGGAAAAGAATGAGCAGTTCTTC.

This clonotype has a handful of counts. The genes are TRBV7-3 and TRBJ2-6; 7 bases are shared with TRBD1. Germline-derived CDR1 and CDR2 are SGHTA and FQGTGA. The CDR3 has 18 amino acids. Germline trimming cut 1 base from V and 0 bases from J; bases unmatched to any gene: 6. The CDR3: CASSLIAGGLSGANVLTF. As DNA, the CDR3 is TGTGCCAGCAGCTTAATTGCAGGGGGTCTCTCTGGGGCCAACGTCCTGACTTTC.

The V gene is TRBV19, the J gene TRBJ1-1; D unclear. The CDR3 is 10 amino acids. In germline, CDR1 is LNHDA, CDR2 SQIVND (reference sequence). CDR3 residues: CASRESEAFF. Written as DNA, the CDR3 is TGTGCATCCAGAGAATCTGAAGCTTTCTTT.

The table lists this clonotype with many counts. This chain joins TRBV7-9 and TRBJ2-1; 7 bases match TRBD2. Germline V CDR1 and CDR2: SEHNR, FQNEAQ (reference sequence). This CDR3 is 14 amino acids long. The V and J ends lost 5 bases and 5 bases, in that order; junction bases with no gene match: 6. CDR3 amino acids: CASSPPGLHNEQFF. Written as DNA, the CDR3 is TGTGCCAGCAGCCCCCCGGGACTACACAATGAGCAGTTCTTC.

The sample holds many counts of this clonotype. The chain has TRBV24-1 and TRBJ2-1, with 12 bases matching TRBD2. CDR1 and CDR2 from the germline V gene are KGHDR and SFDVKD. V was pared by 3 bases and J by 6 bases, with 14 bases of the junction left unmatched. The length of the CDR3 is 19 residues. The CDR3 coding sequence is TGTGCCACCAGTGATCGGGTCAGGGCTAGCGGGAGGGATTTCAATGAGCAGTTCTTC. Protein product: CATSDRVRASGRDFNEQFF.

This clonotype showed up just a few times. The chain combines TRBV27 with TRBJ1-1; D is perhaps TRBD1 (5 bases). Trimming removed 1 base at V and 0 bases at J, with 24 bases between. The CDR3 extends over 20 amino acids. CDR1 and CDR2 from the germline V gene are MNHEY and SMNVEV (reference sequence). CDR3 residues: CASSLYIPVSGLQMNTEAFF. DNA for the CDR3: TGTGCCAGCAGTTTATATATCCCGGTGTCGGGACTCCAGATGAACACTGAAGCTTTCTTT.

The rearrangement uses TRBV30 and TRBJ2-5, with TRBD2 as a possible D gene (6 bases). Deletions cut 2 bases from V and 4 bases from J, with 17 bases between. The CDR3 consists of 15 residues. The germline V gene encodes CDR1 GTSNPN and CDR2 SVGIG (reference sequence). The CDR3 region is CAWSTGLALRETQYF. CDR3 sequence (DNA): TGTGCCTGGAGTACGGGACTGGCCCTAAGAGAGACCCAGTACTTC.

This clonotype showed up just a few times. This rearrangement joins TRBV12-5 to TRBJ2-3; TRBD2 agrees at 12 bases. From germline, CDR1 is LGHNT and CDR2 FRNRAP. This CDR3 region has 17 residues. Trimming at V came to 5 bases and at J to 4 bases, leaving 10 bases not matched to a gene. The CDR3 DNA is TGTGCTAGTGGTACCGTACTAGCGGGGGGTGGCCCAGATACGCAGTATTTT. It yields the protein CASGTVLAGGGPDTQYF.

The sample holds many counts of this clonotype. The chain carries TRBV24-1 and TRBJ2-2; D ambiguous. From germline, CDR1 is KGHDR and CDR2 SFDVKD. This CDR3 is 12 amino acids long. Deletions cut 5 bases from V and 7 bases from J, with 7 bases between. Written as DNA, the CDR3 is TGTGCCACCAGTGGCGTCGGCGGGGAGCTGTTTTTT. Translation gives CATSGVGGELFF.

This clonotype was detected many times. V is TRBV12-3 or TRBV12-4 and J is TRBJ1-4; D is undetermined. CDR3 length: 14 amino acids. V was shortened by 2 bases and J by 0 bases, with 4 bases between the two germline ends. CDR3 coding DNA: TGTGCCAGCAGTTTACTCGCAACTAATGAAAAACTGTTTTTT. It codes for CASSLLATNEKLFF.

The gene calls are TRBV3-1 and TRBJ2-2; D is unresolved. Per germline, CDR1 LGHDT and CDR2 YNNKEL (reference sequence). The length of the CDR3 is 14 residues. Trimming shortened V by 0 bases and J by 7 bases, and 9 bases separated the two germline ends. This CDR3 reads CASSQDRANGELFF. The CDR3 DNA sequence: TGTGCCAGCAGCCAAGATCGGGCCAACGGGGAGCTGTTTTTT. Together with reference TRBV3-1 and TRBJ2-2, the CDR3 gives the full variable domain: DTAVSQTPKYLVTQMGNDKSIKCEQNLGHDTMYWYKQDSKKFLKIMFSYNNKELIINETVPNRFSPKSPDKAHLNLHINSLELGDSAVYFCASSQDRANGELFFGEGSRLTVL.

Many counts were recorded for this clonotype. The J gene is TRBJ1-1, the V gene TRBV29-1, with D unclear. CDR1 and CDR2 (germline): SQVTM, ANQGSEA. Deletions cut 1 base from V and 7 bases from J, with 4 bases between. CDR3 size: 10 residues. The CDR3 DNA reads TGCAGCGTTGAAGGGGGTGAAGCTTTCTTT. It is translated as CSVEGGEAFF.

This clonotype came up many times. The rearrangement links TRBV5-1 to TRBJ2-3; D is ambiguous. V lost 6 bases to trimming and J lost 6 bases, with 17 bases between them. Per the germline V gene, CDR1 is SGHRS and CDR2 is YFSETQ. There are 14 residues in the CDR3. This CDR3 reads CASTGIVFPDTQYF. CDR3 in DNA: TGCGCCAGCACTGGGATTGTTTTCCCTGATACGCAGTATTTT.

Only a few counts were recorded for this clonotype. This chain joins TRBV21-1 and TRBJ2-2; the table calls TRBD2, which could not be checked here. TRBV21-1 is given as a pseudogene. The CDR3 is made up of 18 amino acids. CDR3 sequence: CASRGGLAGVGDTGELFF. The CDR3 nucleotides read TGTGCCAGCAGGGGGGGACTAGCGGGAGTAGGGGACACCGGGGAGCTGTTTTTT.